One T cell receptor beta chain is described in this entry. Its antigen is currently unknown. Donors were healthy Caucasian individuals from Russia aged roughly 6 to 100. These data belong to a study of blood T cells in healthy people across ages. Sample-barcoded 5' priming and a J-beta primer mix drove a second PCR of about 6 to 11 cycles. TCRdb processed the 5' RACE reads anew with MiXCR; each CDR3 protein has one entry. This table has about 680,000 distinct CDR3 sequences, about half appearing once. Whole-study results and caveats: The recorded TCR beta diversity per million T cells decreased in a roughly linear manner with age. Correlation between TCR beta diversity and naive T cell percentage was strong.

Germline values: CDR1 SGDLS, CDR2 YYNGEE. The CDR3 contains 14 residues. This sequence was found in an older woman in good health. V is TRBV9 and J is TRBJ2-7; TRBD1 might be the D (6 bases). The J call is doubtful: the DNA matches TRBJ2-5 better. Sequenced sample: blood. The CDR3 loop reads CASSIQGPSETQYF. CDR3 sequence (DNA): TGTGCCAGCAGCATACAGGGCCCCAGTGAGACCCAGTACTTC.